This T cell receptor beta chain originates from a study of human T cells and chemical hapten exposure (dated by TCRdb to the early 2020s). Notes on the research overall: For sensitization, 2% DPC in acetone was applied to a 2 cm by 2 cm area of upper inner arm skin. Throughout the study period of about 22 weeks, patients also received therapeutic DPC doses to the scalp every week. Patch testing was done on the upper back using Finn chambers containing 0.01% DPC, and results were scored after 6 days according to International Contact Dermatitis Research Group standards. The patient cohort, mostly female, included alopecia areata with under or over 50% scalp involvement, alopecia totalis and alopecia universalis. The libraries were sequenced as a pool, and the TCR yield per sample differed mostly because of small variations in library volumes within the pool. In alopecia patients, the study followed how the peripheral blood TCR repertoire changed in vivo over primary and secondary sensitization to diphenylcyclopropenone (DPC), a hapten. Patient blood was sampled pre-sensitization (week 0) and at 2, 6 and about 24 weeks after DPC sensitization. Roughly 30 alopecia patients provided blood for TCR sequencing at one to four time points (pre-sensitization, 2, 6 and 24 weeks). Overall results and qualifications from the work: DPC sensitization did not change the number of TCRs with a frequency above 1 in 1000, and there was no evidence of changes in global repertoire structure. A positive correlation was found between the number of PT1 expanded TCRs and patch test score, with significance reached at thresholds 8, 16 and 32 but not 4. Alopecia, a presumed autoimmune disease, was present in all patients, so the immune response of the patients might differ from that of healthy individuals. After repeated subsampling, changes were observed in the strength of the expansion versus patch-test correlation and in the threshold at which the correlation became significant. Compared with pre-sensitization or healthy control sets, expanded TCRs formed significantly more large CDR3 similarity clusters, which is consistent with antigen-driven responses.

The protocol used for the library was RACE. Sequencing instrument: NextSeq 500. Library preparation attached unique molecular identifiers to individual cDNA molecules for quantitative, reproducible TCR counting. For every blood RNA sample, sequencing covered both the TCR alpha and TCR beta chains. Turning to the authors' computational methods: The median number of TCRs per sample was roughly 100,000, ranging from 23,224 to 690,600. The Decombinator software suite was used to annotate the V, J and CDR3 of the TCR reads. For the PS versus PT1 abundance plots, all samples were subsampled to the same number of TCRs (28,000). Expanded TCRs were defined as absent before sensitization and observed at least eight times at the 2-week time point. TCRdb redid the processing of the public reads, applying fastp at Q25 and MiXCR, and retained in-frame beta chains. Rows with a matching CDR3 protein are joined into one entry that keeps the most common DNA and genes. TCRdb's processing, not the study's, gives the V and J calls here. The sample data list 130,000 or so distinct CDR3 sequences, and around 11% of these were observed just once. The ten top clones hold roughly 2.3% of the sample.

With regard to this clonotype: Its cognate antigen has yet to be identified. No base quality values were provided; no much bigger clone lies one nucleotide off.

From cysteine to phenylalanine, the CDR3 is 14 amino acids long. Of all the DNA, just the CDR3 is kept, 42 bases in frame from base 1. For CDR1 and CDR2, the germline V gene lists MNHEY and SVGEGT. Cut back by 0 bases and 4 bases, the V and J ends lie 8 bases apart. Interpreted using the paper, the time point label stands for: patch test 3, about 24 weeks after DPC sensitization. Taken with the paper, the label for treatment or condition translates to: therapeutic diphenylcyclopropenone sensitization with weekly scalp DPC. At each patch-test visit, blood was drawn before the patch test was applied. Patients were eligible if aged 18 to 70, diagnosed with alopecia and judged suitable for DPC therapy, and pregnant patients were excluded. Unfractionated whole blood was collected in Tempus Blood RNA tubes, and total RNA was extracted from that blood.

This clonotype was obtained from a woman aged 50 to 65 with alopecia areata. Some clones in this sample may be carry-over from other donors' samples. Recombination joined TRBV6-2 or TRBV6-3 with TRBJ2-3; the D assignment is uncertain and may be TRBD1 or TRBD2, with 5 bases supporting each. Specimen: whole blood, collected in connection with sensitization to the hapten diphenylcyclopropenone (DPC). CDR3 reads: CASSYSQGADTQYF. The DNA is as follows: TGTGCCAGCAGTTACTCCCAGGGAGCAGATACGCAGTATTTT.